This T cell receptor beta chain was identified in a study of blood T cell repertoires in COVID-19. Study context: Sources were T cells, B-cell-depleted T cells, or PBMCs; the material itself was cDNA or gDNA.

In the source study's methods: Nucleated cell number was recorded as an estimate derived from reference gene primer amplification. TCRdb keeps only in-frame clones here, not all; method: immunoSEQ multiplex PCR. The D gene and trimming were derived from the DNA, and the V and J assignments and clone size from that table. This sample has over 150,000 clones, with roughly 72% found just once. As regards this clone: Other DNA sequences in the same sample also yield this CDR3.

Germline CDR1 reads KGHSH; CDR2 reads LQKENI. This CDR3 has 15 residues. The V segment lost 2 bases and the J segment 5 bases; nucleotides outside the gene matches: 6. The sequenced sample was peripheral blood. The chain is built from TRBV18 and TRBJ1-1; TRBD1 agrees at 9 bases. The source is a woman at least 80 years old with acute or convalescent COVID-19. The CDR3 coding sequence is TGTGCCAGCTCACCAGGGACAGGGAGAAATACTGAAGCTTTCTTT. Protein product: CASSPGTGRNTEAFF.